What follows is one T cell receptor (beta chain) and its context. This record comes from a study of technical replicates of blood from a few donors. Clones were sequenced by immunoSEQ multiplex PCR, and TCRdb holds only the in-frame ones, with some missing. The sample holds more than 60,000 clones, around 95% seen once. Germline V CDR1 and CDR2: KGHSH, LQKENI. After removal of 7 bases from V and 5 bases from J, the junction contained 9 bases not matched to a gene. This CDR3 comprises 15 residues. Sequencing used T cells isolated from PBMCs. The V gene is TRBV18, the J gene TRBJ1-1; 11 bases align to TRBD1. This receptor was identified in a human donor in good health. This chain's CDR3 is CASYPGQGVLTEAFF. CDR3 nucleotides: TGTGCCAGCTACCCGGGACAGGGGGTCCTTACTGAAGCTTTCTTT.